This note documents a single T cell receptor beta chain sequence. TEMRA cells were FACS-enriched, with CD8+ and CD4+ T cells isolated negatively. The J segment lost 10 bases and the V segment lost 4 bases, leaving 7 bases of the junction unmatched. Germline CDR1 is LNHNV and CDR2 is YYDKDF (reference sequence). The CDR3 totals 16 residues. The sample belongs to a study of CD8 T cells in Susac syndrome. A quantity of about 0.45 to 1 ug RNA underwent reverse transcription using random hexamers. TCRdb called the immunoSEQ multiplex PCR reads again in MiXCR, with one record for every CDR3 protein. The sample records about 180,000 distinct CDR3 sequences, approximately 95% being singletons.

The V and J genes are TRBV15 and TRBJ2-1; TRBD2 matches at 16 bases. The TCR was taken from a human donor with multiple sclerosis. The sequenced material came from CD4+ T cells from PBMCs. The chain's CDR3 is CATSMGLAGGPREQFF. In nucleotides, the CDR3 is TGTGCCACCAGCATGGGACTAGCGGGGGGGCCCCGGGAGCAGTTCTTC.